One sample yielded the 29 T cell receptor beta chains listed below, sequenced in a study of blood T cell repertoires in COVID-19 (dated by TCRdb to 2019 to 2021). The library was made by the immunoSEQ multiplex PCR assay. The source is immuneACCESS, and TCRdb retained only in-frame sequences with V and J called. Part of the clones is not carried over; for the studies checked, unresolved V genes explain less than half of this, and the remainder is unexplained. For this sample there are 35,000 to 40,000 clones; roughly 80% appear just once. The ten largest make up approximately 30% of the sample. The specimen sequenced was peripheral blood. The receptors derive from a man at least 80 years old with active or convalescent COVID-19.

The chain uses TRBV5-4 and TRBJ1-1; TRBD1 is a possible D gene (6 bases). The CDR3 covers 17 residues. Germline V gene lookup returns CDR1 SGHNT and CDR2 YYREEE (reference sequence). Trimming cost V 4 bases and J 0 bases, with 19 bases left between them. CDR3 sequence reads: CASSSGGGQTMNTEAFF. In DNA, the CDR3 is TGTGCCAGCAGCAGTGGGGGGGGCCAGACGATGAACACTGAAGCTTTCTTT.

The chain has TRBV7-8 and TRBJ1-1; TRBD1 is a possible D gene (6 bases). Germline-derived CDR1 and CDR2 are SGHVS and FQNEAQ. This CDR3 spans 14 amino acids. Deletions cut 4 bases from V and 6 bases from J, with 15 bases between. The CDR3 protein is CASSSGTQGSEAFF. DNA for the CDR3: TGTGCCAGCAGCTCCGGGACCCAGGGGTCTGAAGCTTTCTTT.

J is TRBJ2-3 and V is TRBV12-3 or TRBV12-4; TRBD1 aligns across 10 bases. Unmatched junction bases numbered 2, after V lost 3 bases and J lost 11 bases. This CDR3 region has 12 residues. In DNA form, the CDR3 reads TGTGCCAGCAGTTTCCGGGACAGGGGGCAGTATTTT. Its protein product is CASSFRDRGQYF.

The chain carries TRBV7-6 and TRBJ2-3, with D perhaps matching TRBD2 (6 bases). Deletions cut 0 bases from V and 0 bases from J, with 7 bases between. Germline V gives CDR1 SGHVS, CDR2 FNYEAQ. This CDR3 contains 15 residues. CDR3 sequence reads: CASSLALASTDTQYF. The CDR3 DNA is TGTGCCAGCAGCTTAGCTCTAGCGAGCACAGATACGCAGTATTTT.

V gene TRBV15 combines with J gene TRBJ2-5, with D possibly being TRBD1 (6 bases). CDR1 and CDR2 from the germline V gene are LNHNV and YYDKDF (reference sequence). Trimming stripped 2 bases from V and 4 bases from J, with 17 bases between. The CDR3 covers 16 residues. The CDR3 sequence: CATSRTGTTRGETQYF. In DNA form, the CDR3 reads TGTGCCACCAGCAGAACCGGGACAACTCGGGGAGAGACCCAGTACTTC.

Concerning this clone itself: A read error may account for a junction end that differs from germline. The chain recombines TRBV5-1 with TRBJ2-5; tentatively, D is TRBD2 (6 bases). The CDR3 spans 13 residues. Germline CDR1 is SGHRS and CDR2 is YFSETQ. Here the CDR3 reads CASSLGLQETQYF. The CDR3 DNA reads TGCGCCAGCAGTTTGGGACTCCAAGAGACCCAGTACTTC.

The chain carries TRBV28 and TRBJ1-5, with D perhaps matching TRBD1 (6 bases). Trimming took 6 bases from V and 2 from J, leaving 14 bases between them. Germline V gene data show CDR1 as MDHEN and CDR2 as SYDVKM. CDR3 length: 15 amino acids. The CDR3 spells CASSRGGRGNQPQHF. CDR3 coding DNA: TGTGCCAGCAGCCGCGGGGGGCGAGGCAATCAGCCCCAGCATTTT. The variable domain in full, completed from reference TRBV28 and TRBJ1-5, reads DVKVTQSSRYLVKRTGEKVFLECVQDMDHENMFWYRQDPGLGLRLIYFSYDVKMKEKGDIPEGYSVSREKKERFSLILESASTNQTSMYLCASSRGGRGNQPQHFGDGTRLSIL.

The rearrangement uses TRBV6-5 and TRBJ2-7, with 8 bases lining up with TRBD2. The germline CDR1 and CDR2 sequences are MNHEY and SVGAGI. The CDR3 is made up of 13 amino acids. The J segment lost 4 bases and the V segment lost 5 bases, leaving 4 bases of the junction unmatched. CDR3 sequence reads: CASSRLASYEQYF. The DNA of the CDR3 is TGTGCCAGCAGTCGACTAGCGTCATACGAGCAGTACTTC.

V and J are TRBV5-5 and TRBJ2-4; a possible D gene is TRBD2 (7 bases). Trimming pared 2 bases from V and 5 bases from J, leaving 11 bases between. CDR1 is SGHKS, CDR2 YYEKEE, per germline (reference sequence). The CDR3 is 14 amino acids. CDR3 amino acids: CASSFQGGENIQYF. CDR3 sequence (DNA): TGTGCCAGCAGCTTTCAAGGGGGGGAAAACATTCAGTACTTC.

V and J are TRBV30 and TRBJ1-2, with a weak D call TRBD1 (6 bases). V was trimmed by 4 bases and J by 8 bases, leaving 11 bases between them. The CDR3 sequence is 11 residues long. Germline lookup yields CDR1 GTSNPN and CDR2 SVGIG (reference sequence). CDR3 region: CAWTRGGGYTF. CDR3 sequence (DNA): TGTGCCTGGACCCGGGGGGGCGGCTACACCTTC.

In its sample, this clone was seen once. The chain joins TRBV5-6 to TRBJ2-5; D unresolved. The V end was cut by 1 base, the J end by 5 bases, with 12 bases between. The germline CDR1 and CDR2 sequences are SGHDT and YYEEEE. The CDR3 extends over 14 amino acids. DNA for the CDR3: TGTGCCAGCAGCTTGTCAGCTAGTCGGGAGACCCAGTACTTC. Protein: CASSLSASRETQYF.

The rearrangement joins TRBV5-4 to TRBJ2-7; 11 positions match TRBD1. The CDR3 runs 15 residues. The V segment lost 4 bases and the J segment 9 bases; nucleotides outside the gene matches: 12. Per germline, CDR1 SGHNT and CDR2 YYREEE (reference sequence). In DNA form, the CDR3 reads TGTGCCAGCAGCCTTGGGACAGGGGGTGACCCCGGGCAGTACTTC. Its translation is CASSLGTGGDPGQYF.

The V and J genes are TRBV6-5 and TRBJ2-2; 8 positions match TRBD1. The CDR3 totals 14 residues. Unmatched junction bases numbered 6, after V lost 5 bases and J lost 7 bases. Germline V CDR1 and CDR2: MNHEY, SVGAGI. CDR3 sequence: CASSKTGDGGELFF. The CDR3 DNA sequence: TGTGCCAGCAGTAAGACAGGGGACGGCGGGGAGCTGTTTTTT.

The chain combines TRBV3-1 (or the pseudogene TRBV3-2) with TRBJ1-1; maybe TRBD1 (6 bases). The V gene lost 1 base and the J gene lost 9 bases, with 12 bases spanning the gap. The V gene's germline CDR1 is LGHDT and CDR2 YNNKEL (reference sequence). This CDR3 has 13 amino acids. In nucleotides, the CDR3 is TGTGCCAGCAGCCAAGGATTCAGGGGAAAAGCTTTCTTT. Its protein product is CASSQGFRGKAFF.

This chain joins TRBV6-5 and TRBJ1-4; the D gene is possibly TRBD1 (6 bases). V lost 0 bases and J 8 bases, leaving 13 bases between the germline ends. The length of the CDR3 is 15 residues. Germline V gene sequence: CDR1 MNHEY, CDR2 SVGAGI. The CDR3 DNA reads TGTGCCAGCAGTTACTCGAGACCAGGGGCGGAAAAACTGTTTTTT. This gives the protein CASSYSRPGAEKLFF.

The V call is TRBV5-1, the J call TRBJ1-1; the match to TRBD1 covers 7 bases. The CDR3 has 18 amino acids. Per germline, CDR1 SGHRS and CDR2 YFSETQ. V lost 3 bases to trimming and J lost 0 bases; unmatched junction nucleotides: 14. The CDR3 DNA reads as TGCGCCAGCAGCTCAAACCCGGGACAGAGGGGTTTGAACACTGAAGCTTTCTTT. Encoded protein: CASSSNPGQRGLNTEAFF.

This clone was seen more than once but under ten times. V gene TRBV9 combines with J gene TRBJ2-5, with 11 bases matching TRBD2. The V and J ends lost 3 bases and 2 bases, in that order; junction bases with no gene match: 9. Germline V gene lookup returns CDR1 SGDLS and CDR2 YYNGEE. The CDR3 has 17 residues. The CDR3 here is CASSGGRTSGSQETQYF. The CDR3 DNA reads as TGTGCCAGCAGCGGCGGGAGGACTAGCGGGTCTCAAGAGACCCAGTACTTC.

The chain carries TRBV6-5 and TRBJ2-1, with D perhaps TRBD2 (5 bases). The CDR3 is 14 residues long. Germline-derived CDR1 and CDR2 are MNHEY and SVGAGI. V was clipped by 0 bases and J by 7 bases, with 10 bases between them. The chain's CDR3 is CASSYSRRENEQFF. The DNA of the CDR3 is TGTGCCAGCAGTTACTCGAGAAGGGAGAATGAGCAGTTCTTC.

This clone came up once. V usage is TRBV6-6 and J usage is TRBJ2-7; tentative D call: TRBD1 (6 bases). V was trimmed by 8 bases and J by 1 base, leaving 15 bases between them. The germline V gene encodes CDR1 MNHNY and CDR2 SVGAGI (reference sequence). The CDR3 contains 14 residues. The CDR3 sequence is CASYPTGHSYEQYF. CDR3 coding DNA: TGTGCCAGCTATCCGACGGGACATTCCTACGAGCAGTACTTC.

The rearrangement joins TRBV5-1 to TRBJ1-2; the D gene is possibly TRBD1 (6 bases). The ends were cut back, 0 bases at V and 0 bases at J, with 12 bases in the middle. Germline loops: CDR1 SGHRS, CDR2 YFSETQ. CDR3 length: 16 amino acids. The CDR3 loop reads CASSLAETGTNYGYTF. The CDR3, as DNA: TGCGCCAGCAGCTTGGCCGAAACAGGGACTAACTATGGCTACACCTTC.

The chain employs TRBV4-1 and TRBJ2-7; 8 bases match TRBD2. This CDR3 is built from 16 residues. Trimming removed 3 bases from V and 1 base from J; junction bases left unmatched: 8. CDR1 is MGHRA, CDR2 YSYEKL, per germline. CDR3 nucleotides: TGCGCCAGCAGCCAGGACCTAGTAGCGGGATCCTACGAGCAGTACTTC. It codes for CASSQDLVAGSYEQYF.

The gene calls are TRBV7-9 and TRBJ1-4, with 8 bases matching TRBD1. This CDR3 has 18 residues. J gave up 5 bases and V 5 bases, and 16 bases lay outside the gene matches. From germline, CDR1 is SEHNR and CDR2 FQNEAQ (reference sequence). CDR3 sequence reads: CASSNDRGQWGQNEKLFF. The CDR3 bases are TGTGCCAGCAGCAATGACAGGGGCCAATGGGGGCAAAATGAAAAACTGTTTTTT.

The rearrangement links TRBV7-8 to TRBJ2-5; TRBD2 matches 11 bases. There are 16 residues in the CDR3. CDR1 and CDR2 from the germline V gene are SGHVS and FQNEAQ. The V and J ends lost 5 bases and 4 bases, in that order; junction bases with no gene match: 9. The CDR3 is CASSKQLAGGGETQYF. The CDR3 nucleotides read TGTGCCAGCAGCAAGCAGCTAGCGGGGGGCGGAGAGACCCAGTACTTC.

This chain joins TRBV5-1 and TRBJ1-1, with 10 bases identical to TRBD1. Losses at the gene ends were 0 bases for V and 2 bases for J; bases not matched to a gene: 1. The CDR3 consists of 15 residues. CDR1 and CDR2 from the germline V gene are SGHRS and YFSETQ. CDR3 sequence (DNA): TGCGCCAGCAGCTTGGGGGACAGGGGTAACACTGAAGCTTTCTTT. Amino acid sequence: CASSLGDRGNTEAFF.

This sequence joins TRBV9 and TRBJ2-7; 9 bases fit TRBD1. Germline trimming cut 3 bases from V and 2 bases from J; bases unmatched to any gene: 6. CDR1 is SGDLS, CDR2 YYNGEE, per germline. The CDR3 runs to 15 residues. CDR3 sequence: CASSDGGQGPYEQYF. CDR3 in DNA: TGTGCCAGCAGCGACGGGGGACAGGGCCCCTACGAGCAGTACTTC.

V and J are TRBV13 and TRBJ1-5, with D maybe TRBD1 (6 bases). The CDR3 loop spans 12 amino acids. The V gene lost 6 bases and the J gene lost 7 bases, with 10 bases spanning the gap. The germline V gene encodes CDR1 PRHDT and CDR2 FYEKMQ (reference sequence). The DNA of the CDR3 is TGTGCCAGCAGTTACCAGGGGCAGCCCCAGCATTTT. It is translated as CASSYQGQPQHF.

There are a few counts of this clone. This chain links TRBV3-1 (or the pseudogene TRBV3-2) with TRBJ2-7, with 9 nucleotides matching TRBD2. Unmatched junction bases numbered 6, after V lost 4 bases and J lost 2 bases. The CDR3 consists of 15 residues. CDR1 and CDR2 (germline): LGHDT, YNNKEL (reference sequence). The CDR3 loop is CASSRTGTSPYEQYF. The CDR3 DNA reads TGTGCCAGCAGCCGAACCGGGACTAGCCCCTACGAGCAGTACTTC.

The chain combines TRBV6-5 with TRBJ2-5, with 8 bases aligning to TRBD2. The CDR3 runs 15 residues. Germline CDR1 reads MNHEY; CDR2 reads SVGAGI. The V gene end was trimmed by 4 bases and the J gene end by 2 bases; junction bases not matched to a gene: 6. CDR3 in amino acids: CASSSFSGAQETQYF. In DNA form, the CDR3 reads TGTGCCAGCAGTTCCTTTAGCGGGGCTCAAGAGACCCAGTACTTC.

This chain connects TRBV11-3 to TRBJ2-1; D is ambiguous. Germline assignment: CDR1 SGHNT and CDR2 YENEEA. V gave up 5 bases and J gave up 6 bases, with 8 bases separating them. CDR3 length: 12 amino acids. The CDR3 spells CASSPWANEQFF. Here the CDR3 DNA reads TGTGCCAGCAGCCCTTGGGCCAATGAGCAGTTCTTC.